The 5 T cell receptor beta chains in this list originate from one sample, sequenced in a study of tumor and adjacent non-tumor tissue in lung cancer. The library came from three nested PCR rounds adapted from ARM-PCR protocols. TCRdb re-analysed the multiplex PCR reads in MiXCR, keeping a single row per CDR3 protein. The sample lists 120,000 or so distinct CDR3 sequences, approximately 71% occurring once. No cell sorting was done before RNA was extracted from the tissue. Sequencing input: lung tumor tissue. Receptors originate from a man between 25 and 39 years old with non-small cell lung cancer.

In its sample, this clonotype was seen a few times. The chain employs TRBV6-5 and TRBJ2-7; 7 nucleotides align to TRBD1. The CDR3 contains 17 residues. J was trimmed by 2 bases and V by 2 bases; bases with no gene match: 12. Germline assignment: CDR1 MNHEY and CDR2 SVGAGI. For the CDR3, the DNA is TGTGCCAGCAGTTACCTCCCGGACGGACAGGACGCCTACGAGCAGTACTTC. It yields the protein CASSYLPDGQDAYEQYF.

The table lists this clonotype with a count of one. The junction shows a germline mismatch at one end, possibly a read error. The CDR3 is CSIEGSFYNEQFF. In DNA form, the CDR3 reads TGCAGCATTGAGGGGTCTTTCTACAATGAGCAGTTCTTC. This chain joins TRBV29-1 and TRBJ2-1; D is perhaps TRBD1 or TRBD2 (5 bases each). This CDR3 is 13 amino acids long. The germline V gene has CDR1 SQVTM and CDR2 ANQGSEA.

The chain carries TRBV19 and TRBJ2-3; TRBD1 is a possible D gene (6 bases). The germline CDR1 and CDR2 sequences are LNHDA and SQIVND (reference sequence). V was pared by 6 bases and J by 15 bases, with 28 bases between. The CDR3 spans 15 residues. This chain's CDR3 is CASSTLGQPTDTHYF. The CDR3 DNA sequence: TGTGCCAGTAGCACCCTCGGACAGCCCACAGATACACATTATTTT. The variable domain in full, with the rest retrieved from reference TRBV19 and TRBJ2-3, is DGGITQSPKYLFRKEGQNVTLSCEQNLNHDAMYWYRQDPGQGLRLIYYSQIVNDFQKGDIAEGYSVSREKKESFPLTVTSAQKNPTAFYLCASSTLGQPTDTHYFGPGTRLTVL.

The chain has TRBV6-6 and TRBJ2-3; 10 bases agree with TRBD2. This CDR3 spans 16 amino acids. J was trimmed by 1 base and V by 0 bases; bases with no gene match: 1. Per germline, CDR1 MNHNY and CDR2 SVGAGI (reference sequence). CDR3 loop: CASSYSTSGGTDTQYF. DNA for the CDR3: TGTGCCAGCAGTTACTCAACTAGCGGGGGCACAGATACGCAGTATTTT.

With regard to this clonotype: This clone may be a read error of a much larger clone one base away. V and J are TRBV6-5 and TRBJ2-3, with 7 bases aligning to TRBD2. The CDR3 totals 15 residues. The V gene's germline CDR1 is MNHEY and CDR2 SVGAGI. V lost 5 bases to trimming and J lost 5 bases; unmatched junction nucleotides: 10. The CDR3 DNA sequence: TGTGCCAGCAGTCGCGGGAGCGGCCCGGAAGATACGCAGTATTTT. Protein sequence: CASSRGSGPEDTQYF.